The 30 T cell receptor beta chains given below trace back to one sample, sequenced in a study of blood T cell repertoires in COVID-19. Method: immunoSEQ multiplex PCR; TCRdb's copy keeps in-frame clones and lacks some. Counted here are some 100,000 clones, 86% occurring once; the ten biggest clones make up approximately 8%. The specimen was peripheral blood. The receptors here all came from a man between 65 and 85 years old who had recovered from COVID-19.

About this clone: An end of the junction differs from the germline gene, which may be a read error. Other DNA sequences within the sample encode an identical CDR3. CDR3: CASSRPGTGLVAEAFF. CDR3 sequence (DNA): TGTGCCAGCAGTCGTCCCGGGACAGGGTTGGTTGCTGAGGCTTTCTTT. This chain links TRBV27 with TRBJ1-1; 9 nucleotides line up with TRBD1. From germline, CDR1 is MNHEY and CDR2 SMNVEV (reference sequence). This CDR3 region has 16 residues.

This clone was detected only a few times. The CDR3 spells CASSFRPGQGNTEAFF. In nucleotides, the CDR3 is TGTGCCAGCAGTTTTCGTCCGGGACAGGGGAACACTGAAGCTTTCTTT. V and J are TRBV27 and TRBJ1-1; 9 nucleotides match TRBD1. J lost 1 base, V lost 3 bases, and 6 bases had no gene match. Germline V CDR1 and CDR2: MNHEY, SMNVEV (reference sequence). The CDR3 has 16 residues.

This sequence joins TRBV4-1 and TRBJ2-7; TRBD1 might be the D (6 bases). Germline loops: CDR1 MGHRA, CDR2 YSYEKL. The V end lost 1 base, the J end lost 1 base, and 11 bases lay between the germline ends. There are 15 residues in the CDR3. The CDR3 reads CASSQGGDRSYEQYF. DNA for the CDR3: TGCGCCAGCAGCCAAGGCGGAGACAGGTCCTACGAGCAGTACTTC.

V and J are TRBV19 and TRBJ2-5; 10 bases line up with TRBD1. V lost 2 bases and J lost 1; bases outside the gene matches: 1. This CDR3 region has 15 residues. The germline V gene encodes CDR1 LNHDA and CDR2 SQIVND (reference sequence). CDR3 residues: CASSIRDRGQETQYF. CDR3 bases: TGTGCCAGTAGTATAAGGGACAGGGGCCAAGAGACCCAGTACTTC.

This chain connects TRBV7-8 to TRBJ2-7; D may be TRBD2 (7 bases). V lost 0 bases to trimming and J lost 2 bases, with 14 bases between them. This CDR3 spans 16 amino acids. The germline V gene has CDR1 SGHVS and CDR2 FQNEAQ. The CDR3 coding sequence is TGTGCCAGCAGCTTAGCGGTCGGGGGGCCCACCTACGAGCAGTACTTC. Amino acids: CASSLAVGGPTYEQYF.

This clone occurred once. This chain connects TRBV9 to TRBJ2-1; 7 bases line up with TRBD1. The germline V gene encodes CDR1 SGDLS and CDR2 YYNGEE. The V gene end was trimmed by 2 bases and the J gene end by 0 bases; junction bases not matched to a gene: 14. This CDR3 is 19 amino acids long. The CDR3 loop reads CASSVRSIEGASSYNEQFF. The DNA of the CDR3 is TGTGCCAGCAGCGTTCGTTCAATTGAGGGGGCCAGCTCCTACAATGAGCAGTTCTTC.

This chain connects TRBV6-2 or TRBV6-3 to TRBJ1-2; D is ambiguous. In germline, CDR1 is MNHEY, CDR2 SVGEGT. V lost 5 bases and J 4 bases, leaving 11 bases between the germline ends. CDR3 length: 13 residues. This chain's CDR3 is CASSDPSSYGYTF. CDR3 coding DNA: TGTGCCAGCAGTGACCCTAGTTCCTATGGCTACACCTTC.

The rearrangement uses TRBV30 and TRBJ2-1, with TRBD2 matching 8 bases. V was clipped by 3 bases and J by 0 bases; unmatched bases: 1. Germline V gene data show CDR1 as GTSNPN and CDR2 as SVGIG (reference sequence). The CDR3 is 14 amino acids. This CDR3 reads CAWRSGSSYNEQFF. The CDR3 nucleotides read TGTGCCTGGAGGAGCGGGAGCTCCTACAATGAGCAGTTCTTC.

The V and J genes are TRBV5-1 and TRBJ1-2; 10 bases map to TRBD1. The CDR3 is made up of 13 amino acids. Trimming cost V 3 bases and J 6 bases; bases outside gene matches: 2. CDR1 and CDR2 from the germline V gene are SGHRS and YFSETQ. The CDR3 sequence is CASSWGTGDGYTF. CDR3 nucleotide sequence: TGCGCCAGCAGCTGGGGGACAGGGGATGGCTACACCTTC.

This rearrangement joins TRBV11-2 to TRBJ2-7; D is perhaps TRBD1 (5 bases). The V and J ends lost 2 bases and 6 bases respectively, with 14 bases between them. This CDR3 has 14 amino acids. Germline V gives CDR1 SGHAT, CDR2 FQNNGV. The chain's CDR3 is CASSLRPTVFEQYF. Written as DNA, the CDR3 is TGTGCCAGCAGCTTACGACCGACAGTCTTCGAGCAGTACTTC.

V usage is TRBV9 and J usage is TRBJ2-7, with 8 bases fitting TRBD1. Germline V gives CDR1 SGDLS, CDR2 YYNGEE. Trimming at V came to 3 bases and at J to 4 bases, leaving 9 bases not matched to a gene. The CDR3 sequence is 15 residues long. CDR3 in amino acids: CASSGGTGSSYEQYF. The CDR3, as DNA: TGTGCCAGCAGCGGCGGGACAGGATCATCGTACGAGCAGTACTTC. The full variable domain, rest sourced from reference TRBV9 and TRBJ2-7, is DSGVTQTPKHLITATGQRVTLRCSPRSGDLSVYWYQQSLDQGLQFLIQYYNGEERAKGNILERFSAQQFPDLHSELNLSSLELGDSALYFCASSGGTGSSYEQYFGPGTRLTVT.

The chain couples TRBV19 to TRBJ2-6, with 10 bases fitting TRBD1. Germline CDR1 and CDR2: LNHDA and SQIVND (reference sequence). J gave up 0 bases and V 7 bases, and 3 bases lay outside the gene matches. The length of the CDR3 is 16 residues. CDR3 DNA sequence: TGTGCCAGTAAGCGGGACAGGGGCTCTGGGGCCAACGTCCTGACTTTC. Residues: CASKRDRGSGANVLTF.

V usage is TRBV15 and J usage is TRBJ2-7, with TRBD1 identical over 11 bases. CDR3 length: 15 residues. CDR1 and CDR2 from the germline V gene are LNHNV and YYDKDF (reference sequence). J was trimmed by 4 bases and V by 3 bases; bases with no gene match: 5. In nucleotides, the CDR3 is TGTGCCACCAGCAGTGGGACAGGGGGTCAATACGAGCAGTACTTC. The encoded protein is CATSSGTGGQYEQYF.

V and J are TRBV7-9 and TRBJ2-7, with 8 bases that match TRBD2. CDR3 length equals 13 residues. Germline V CDR1 and CDR2: SEHNR, FQNEAQ (reference sequence). V trimming: 11 bases; J trimming: 5 bases; junction bases outside the gene matches: 11. The CDR3 here is CAGKAGDNDEQYF. In DNA form, the CDR3 reads TGTGCCGGTAAAGCGGGAGACAACGACGAGCAGTACTTC.

The chain joins TRBV7-3 to TRBJ2-5; D remains ambiguous. The CDR3 has 16 amino acids. Germline lookup yields CDR1 SGHTA and CDR2 FQGTGA. V was pared by 1 base and J by 6 bases, with 18 bases between. The DNA of the CDR3 is TGTGCCAGCAGCTTAAATCTCCCCCACGTGGCAAAGACCCAGTACTTC. It encodes CASSLNLPHVAKTQYF.

The chain carries TRBV27 and TRBJ1-3, with 9 bases matching TRBD1. The CDR3 consists of 16 residues. Germline values: CDR1 MNHEY, CDR2 SMNVEV (reference sequence). Trimming cost V 2 bases and J 5 bases; bases outside gene matches: 7. In DNA form, the CDR3 reads TGTGCCAGCAGTTTACCTTTGGGACAGGGAAGAAACACCATATATTTT. Its translation: CASSLPLGQGRNTIYF.

The chain has TRBV19 and TRBJ1-5; tentative D call: TRBD1 (5 bases). This CDR3 region has 15 residues. V was cut by 3 bases and J by 0 bases, with 9 bases left in between. In germline, CDR1 is LNHDA, CDR2 SQIVND (reference sequence). CDR3 DNA sequence: TGTGCCAGTAGTATGACAGCGATTAGCAATCAGCCCCAGCATTTT. Amino acid sequence: CASSMTAISNQPQHF.

This sequence joins TRBV9 and TRBJ2-5; TRBD1 aligns across 12 bases. There are 17 residues in the CDR3. V shed 3 bases and J 5 bases; nucleotides not matched to a gene: 11. CDR1 SGDLS and CDR2 YYNGEE come from the germline V gene. CDR3 sequence: CASSERGGQGARETQYF. The CDR3 nucleotides are TGTGCCAGCAGCGAACGAGGGGGACAGGGGGCGAGGGAGACCCAGTACTTC.

The J gene is TRBJ2-5, the V gene TRBV2; 11 bases align to TRBD2. With 5 bases clipped from V and 0 bases from J, the junction kept 5 bases outside the gene matches. The CDR3 has 16 amino acids. In germline, CDR1 is SNHLY, CDR2 FYNNEI. The CDR3 DNA reads TGTGCCAGCAGTCACCCTAGCGGGGGGTACCAAGAGACCCAGTACTTC. Its protein is CASSHPSGGYQETQYF. The whole variable domain, remainder taken from reference TRBV2 and TRBJ2-5, is EPEVTQTPSHQVTQMGQEVILRCVPISNHLYFYWYRQILGQKVEFLVSFYNNEISEKSEIFDDQFSVERPDGSNFTLKIRSTKLEDSAMYFCASSHPSGGYQETQYFGPGTRLLVL.

CDR3 loop: CASSRAPGLGGTGELFF. Written as DNA, the CDR3 is TGTGCCAGCAGTCGGGCTCCAGGTCTAGGGGGCACCGGGGAGCTGTTTTTT. The gene calls are TRBV6-6 and TRBJ2-2; the D gene is possibly TRBD1 (6 bases). CDR3 length: 17 amino acids. Germline CDR1 is MNHNY and CDR2 is SVGAGI (reference sequence). Trimming cost V 5 bases and J 4 bases, with 20 bases left between them.

This sequence joins TRBV3-1 (or the pseudogene TRBV3-2) and TRBJ2-5, with 15 bases aligning to TRBD2. With 4 bases clipped from V and 0 bases from J, the junction kept 9 bases outside the gene matches. This CDR3 contains 19 residues. Germline V gene data show CDR1 as LGHDT and CDR2 as YNNKEL (reference sequence). The CDR3 nucleotides are TGTGCCAGCAGCCCCTGGACTAGCGGGAGGGTGGGGTACCAAGAGACCCAGTACTTC. Residues: CASSPWTSGRVGYQETQYF.

This chain uses TRBV3-1 (or the pseudogene TRBV3-2) with TRBJ2-5, with 11 nucleotides matching TRBD2. The CDR3 extends over 16 amino acids. After removal of 4 bases from V and 5 bases from J, the junction contained 9 bases not matched to a gene. CDR1 is LGHDT and CDR2 is YNNKEL in the germline V gene (reference sequence). Here the CDR3 DNA reads TGTGCCAGCAGCCTTATAACTAGCGGGAGATCCGAGACCCAGTACTTC. This encodes CASSLITSGRSETQYF.

V is TRBV5-6 and J is TRBJ2-7, with a weak D call TRBD1 (6 bases). V lost 2 bases and J 2 bases, leaving 14 bases between the germline ends. Germline lookup yields CDR1 SGHDT and CDR2 YYEEEE. The CDR3 consists of 15 residues. The CDR3 DNA reads TGTGCCAGCAGCTTAGGGACAAGTTTTACCTACGAGCAGTACTTC. Translation gives CASSLGTSFTYEQYF.

The chain combines TRBV14 with TRBJ1-3; 7 positions agree with TRBD1. The CDR3 extends over 14 amino acids. With 8 bases clipped from V and 0 bases from J, the junction kept 4 bases outside the gene matches. Germline V lookup: CDR1 SGHDN, CDR2 FVKESK. CDR3 in amino acids: CASRTGLSGNTIYF. The CDR3 DNA sequence: TGTGCCAGCCGGACAGGACTCTCTGGAAACACCATATATTTT.

J is TRBJ2-1 and V is TRBV11-2; maybe TRBD1 (6 bases). V was trimmed by 3 bases and J by 7 bases, leaving 19 bases between them. This CDR3 contains 16 residues. Germline lookup yields CDR1 SGHAT and CDR2 FQNNGV. This CDR3 reads CASSFIFLAGENEQFF. The CDR3 DNA reads as TGTGCCAGCAGCTTCATCTTTCTGGCAGGGGAGAATGAGCAGTTCTTC.

The chain has TRBV5-1 and TRBJ2-3; no firm D call. The V end was cut by 0 bases, the J end by 1 base, with 9 bases between. The CDR3 contains 15 residues. Germline-derived CDR1 and CDR2 are SGHRS and YFSETQ. CDR3 amino acids: CASSLGSIRTDTQYF. The CDR3 nucleotides read TGCGCCAGCAGCTTGGGGAGTATTCGCACAGATACGCAGTATTTT. Combining the CDR3 with reference TRBV5-1 and TRBJ2-3 gives the whole variable domain KAGVTQTPRYLIKTRGQQVTLSCSPISGHRSVSWYQQTPGQGLQFLFEYFSETQRNKGNFPGRFSGRQFSNSRSEMNVSTLELGDSALYLCASSLGSIRTDTQYFGPGTRLTVL.

The gene calls are TRBV5-6 and TRBJ1-2, with D tentatively TRBD1 (5 bases). V was shortened by 4 bases and J by 4 bases, with 14 bases between the two germline ends. CDR3 length: 14 residues. The germline gives CDR1 SGHDT, CDR2 YYEEEE. The CDR3 protein is CASSPAPRGYGYTF. CDR3 bases: TGTGCCAGCAGCCCGGCCCCAAGGGGCTATGGCTACACCTTC. The full variable domain, in which reference TRBV5-6 and TRBJ1-2 provide the parts outside the CDR3, is DAGVTQSPTHLIKTRGQQVTLRCSPKSGHDTVSWYQQALGQGPQFIFQYYEEEERQRGNFPDRFSGHQFPNYSSELNVNALLLGDSALYLCASSPAPRGYGYTFGSGTRLTVV.

The chain links TRBV3-1 (or the pseudogene TRBV3-2) to TRBJ1-1; D perhaps matches TRBD1 (5 bases). Per germline, CDR1 LGHDT and CDR2 YNNKEL (reference sequence). The CDR3 has 13 amino acids. Trimming shortened V by 2 bases and J by 5 bases, and 9 bases separated the two germline ends. The CDR3 region is CASSQTDSTEAFF. CDR3 bases: TGTGCCAGCAGCCAAACAGACAGTACTGAAGCTTTCTTT.

The CDR3 protein is CSASIGRVGTEAFF. The CDR3 coding sequence is TGCAGCGCCTCAATCGGCAGGGTAGGTACTGAAGCTTTCTTT. V gene TRBV29-1 combines with J gene TRBJ1-1; the D gene is possibly TRBD1 (5 bases). Between the trimmed V and J ends, which lost 7 bases and 5 bases, there was a span of 20 bases. This CDR3 has 14 residues. Germline CDR1 SQVTM, CDR2 ANQGSEA.

The chain combines TRBV5-1 with TRBJ2-3, with 8 nucleotides matching TRBD2. The V gene end was trimmed by 5 bases and the J gene end by 4 bases; junction bases not matched to a gene: 6. This CDR3 has 14 residues. CDR1 and CDR2 from the germline V gene are SGHRS and YFSETQ. This CDR3 reads CASRSGGQADTQYF. CDR3 nucleotides: TGCGCCAGCAGATCGGGGGGGCAGGCAGATACGCAGTATTTT.